The 20 T cell receptor beta chains given below trace back to one sample, sequenced in a study of CD8 T cells in Susac syndrome (dated by TCRdb to between 2018 and 2021). Libraries were prepared through the immunoSEQ multiplex PCR assay. RNA was extracted using the RNeasy kit, and about 0.5 to 1 ug of the RNA was reverse transcribed with random hexamers. Using fastp at Q25 and MiXCR, TCRdb reprocessed the public reads and kept productive beta chains. Identical CDR3 proteins give one entry, which carries the most common genes and DNA. The sample table lists roughly 200,000 distinct CDR3 sequences, 85% to 95% of them with a count of one. Roughly 0.1% of the sample rests with the top ten. Sample: CD4+ T cells from PBMCs. All receptors come from a human donor in good health.

This clonotype was seen more than once but under ten times. V and J are TRBV27 and TRBJ2-3; D is unclear. The CDR3 runs to 11 residues. Germline V gives CDR1 MNHEY, CDR2 SMNVEV (reference sequence). Deletions cut 5 bases from V and 6 bases from J, with 6 bases between. The CDR3 reads CASSRSDTQYF. The CDR3 DNA follows: TGTGCCAGCAGTCGATCGGATACGCAGTATTTT.

The rearrangement joins TRBV30 to TRBJ2-3; 7 bases match TRBD2. The germline gives CDR1 GTSNPN, CDR2 SVGIG (reference sequence). V shed 4 bases and J 0 bases; nucleotides not matched to a gene: 4. The CDR3 runs 14 residues. The CDR3 loop reads CAWKGAGSTDTQYF. Written as DNA, the CDR3 is TGTGCCTGGAAGGGAGCGGGGAGCACAGATACGCAGTATTTT.

Regarding this clonotype: One end of the junction is discordant with germline, which a read error may explain. J is TRBJ2-5 and V is TRBV29-1, with 8 nucleotides matching TRBD1. Germline V lookup: CDR1 SQVTM, CDR2 ANQGSEA. The CDR3 has 14 amino acids. The CDR3 spells CSIDPGQGRETQYF. The CDR3 coding sequence is TGCAGCATTGACCCCGGACAGGGCCGGGAGACCCAGTACTTC.

This clonotype was counted once. This chain joins TRBV29-1 and TRBJ2-7, with TRBD2 identical over 8 bases. CDR1 is SQVTM, CDR2 ANQGSEA, per germline. Germline trimming cut 4 bases from V and 5 bases from J; bases unmatched to any gene: 10. The CDR3 consists of 14 residues. The CDR3 sequence is CSVGPGGVTHEQYF. The CDR3 bases are TGCAGCGTTGGGCCCGGGGGGGTGACGCACGAGCAGTACTTC.

The genes are TRBV28 and TRBJ2-4; maybe TRBD2 (6 bases). V lost 1 base and J lost 0, with 7 bases in between. The germline CDR1 and CDR2 sequences are MDHEN and SYDVKM. The CDR3 sequence is 15 residues long. CDR3 DNA: TGTGCCAGCAGTTTATCGGGGGTAGCCAAAAACATTCAGTACTTC. It yields the protein CASSLSGVAKNIQYF.

The CDR3 is CASSLSGLLPGASRVMSPQHF. The CDR3 DNA reads as TGTGCCAGCAGCTTGTCGGGTCTGTTACCGGGAGCCTCCAGGGTTATGAGCCCCCAGCATTTT. The chain employs TRBV5-6 and TRBJ1-5; maybe TRBD1 (5 bases). V lost 1 base and J 10 bases, leaving 36 bases between the germline ends. This CDR3 region has 21 residues. Germline V CDR1 and CDR2: SGHDT, YYEEEE. Looking up the rest from reference TRBV5-6 and TRBJ1-5 gives the full variable domain: DAGVTQSPTHLIKTRGQQVTLRCSPKSGHDTVSWYQQALGQGPQFIFQYYEEEERQRGNFPDRFSGHQFPNYSSELNVNALLLGDSALYLCASSLSGLLPGASRVMSPQHFGDGTRLSIL.

This clonotype was counted only a few times. This chain connects TRBV7-9 to TRBJ1-2; D not certain. The CDR3 contains 14 residues. Looked up from germline, CDR1 is SEHNR and CDR2 is FQNEAQ (reference sequence). Trimming left V 5 bases short and J 0 bases short, with 10 bases between. CDR3 sequence (DNA): TGTGCCAGCAGCCTGGACGGATCTAACTATGGCTACACCTTC. It is translated as CASSLDGSNYGYTF. Looking up the rest from reference TRBV7-9 and TRBJ1-2 gives the full variable domain: DTGVSQNPRHKITKRGQNVTFRCDPISEHNRLYWYRQTLGQGPEFLTYFQNEAQLEKSRLLSDRFSAERPKGSFSTLEIQRTEQGDSAMYLCASSLDGSNYGYTFGSGTRLTVV.

The chain recombines TRBV12-3 or TRBV12-4 with TRBJ2-5; D unresolved. This CDR3 is built from 14 residues. Trimming left V 4 bases short and J 4 bases short, with 13 bases between. DNA for the CDR3: TGTGCCAGCAGTTATCTTAGGGCAGGAGAGACCCAGTACTTC. Amino acids: CASSYLRAGETQYF.

V gene TRBV27 combines with J gene TRBJ1-1; no clear D. Germline V gene lookup returns CDR1 MNHEY and CDR2 SMNVEV (reference sequence). With 8 bases removed from V and 3 bases from J, the gap between germline ends came to 7 bases. The CDR3 length is 11 residues. The CDR3 protein is CASRADTEAFF. In DNA form, the CDR3 reads TGTGCCAGCCGGGCCGACACTGAAGCTTTCTTT.

The chain carries TRBV3-1 and TRBJ2-1; possible D gene TRBD1, 7 bases. In germline, CDR1 is LGHDT, CDR2 YNNKEL (reference sequence). Trimming took off 1 base at V and 7 bases at J, with 11 bases between the two ends. The CDR3 covers 14 residues. The CDR3 sequence: CASSQGPGGNEQFF. For the CDR3, the DNA is TGTGCCAGCAGCCAAGGCCCAGGGGGGAATGAGCAGTTCTTC.

The chain couples TRBV20-1 to TRBJ2-7; the D gene could be TRBD1 or TRBD2 (5 bases each). The CDR3 totals 12 residues. CDR1 and CDR2 (germline): DFQATT, SNEGSKA (reference sequence). V was clipped by 5 bases and J by 3 bases, with 11 bases between them. The CDR3 region is CSAARDGYEQYF. Here the CDR3 DNA reads TGCAGTGCTGCACGGGACGGCTACGAGCAGTACTTC.

The chain is built from TRBV12-3 or TRBV12-4 and TRBJ2-5, with no clear D. Trimming pared 7 bases from V and 7 bases from J, leaving 16 bases between. There are 13 residues in the CDR3. In DNA, the CDR3 is TGTGCCAGCACCACCCACGAGGCTGGGACCCAGTACTTC. Translated: CASTTHEAGTQYF.

This chain joins TRBV29-1 and TRBJ1-1, with a possible D match to TRBD1 (6 bases). This CDR3 is 13 amino acids long. In germline, CDR1 is SQVTM, CDR2 ANQGSEA. This chain's CDR3 is CSFQGPVITEAFF. For the CDR3, the DNA is TGCAGTTTTCAGGGGCCCGTGATCACTGAAGCTTTCTTT.

This rearrangement joins TRBV12-3 or TRBV12-4 to TRBJ2-2; D tentatively fits TRBD1 or TRBD2 (5 bases each). V lost 8 bases, J lost 0 bases, and 10 bases lay in between. This CDR3 is 14 amino acids long. CDR3 residues: CASDRGANTGELFF. The CDR3 nucleotides read TGTGCCAGCGACCGAGGGGCGAACACCGGGGAGCTGTTTTTT.

This rearrangement joins TRBV2 to TRBJ1-1; D is uncertain. V was pared by 6 bases and J by 3 bases, with 17 bases between. CDR1 and CDR2 (germline): SNHLY, FYNNEI. The CDR3 runs to 15 residues. The chain's CDR3 is CASSQNRFYDTEAFF. In DNA, the CDR3 is TGTGCCAGCAGCCAAAACAGATTCTATGACACTGAAGCTTTCTTT.

The chain recombines TRBV5-6 with TRBJ2-3; no clear D gene. The germline V and J ends were trimmed by 0 bases and 8 bases, with 4 bases remaining between them. The germline CDR1 and CDR2 sequences are SGHDT and YYEEEE. The CDR3 covers 11 residues. CDR3 sequence (DNA): TGTGCCAGCAGCTTGGTGGGTACGCAGTATTTT. It yields the protein CASSLVGTQYF.

The chain carries TRBV6-2 or TRBV6-3 and TRBJ2-6, with D uncertain. With 4 bases removed from V and 0 bases from J, the gap between germline ends came to 4 bases. CDR1 is MNHEY, CDR2 SVGEGT, per germline. CDR3 length equals 14 residues. CDR3 residues: CASSWNSGANVLTF. The CDR3 nucleotides are TGTGCCAGCAGTTGGAACTCTGGGGCCAACGTCCTGACTTTC.

The chain couples TRBV12-3 or TRBV12-4 to TRBJ2-4, with 8 bases identical to TRBD1. The CDR3 sequence is 14 residues long. The V segment lost 2 bases and the J segment 15 bases; nucleotides outside the gene matches: 12. The CDR3 here is CASSLSSGQGLLYF. For the CDR3, the DNA is TGTGCCAGCAGTTTATCCTCCGGACAGGGCCTACTGTACTTC.

The chain uses TRBV4-3 and TRBJ1-6; no firm D call. V was pared by 0 bases and J by 3 bases, with 12 bases between. CDR1 and CDR2 from the germline V gene are LGHNA and YSLEER. The CDR3 extends over 17 amino acids. The CDR3 protein is CASSQDSGGNYNSPLHF. The CDR3 DNA reads TGCGCCAGCAGCCAAGACTCCGGAGGGAACTATAATTCACCCCTCCACTTT.

This chain links TRBV9 with TRBJ1-5; 7 bases agree with TRBD1. Germline CDR1 reads SGDLS; CDR2 reads YYNGEE. Trimming cost V 1 base and J 7 bases; bases outside gene matches: 5. This CDR3 is 14 amino acids long. In DNA, the CDR3 is TGTGCCAGCAGCGTAACCCCAGGGGGACAGCCCCAGCATTTT. Translated: CASSVTPGGQPQHF.